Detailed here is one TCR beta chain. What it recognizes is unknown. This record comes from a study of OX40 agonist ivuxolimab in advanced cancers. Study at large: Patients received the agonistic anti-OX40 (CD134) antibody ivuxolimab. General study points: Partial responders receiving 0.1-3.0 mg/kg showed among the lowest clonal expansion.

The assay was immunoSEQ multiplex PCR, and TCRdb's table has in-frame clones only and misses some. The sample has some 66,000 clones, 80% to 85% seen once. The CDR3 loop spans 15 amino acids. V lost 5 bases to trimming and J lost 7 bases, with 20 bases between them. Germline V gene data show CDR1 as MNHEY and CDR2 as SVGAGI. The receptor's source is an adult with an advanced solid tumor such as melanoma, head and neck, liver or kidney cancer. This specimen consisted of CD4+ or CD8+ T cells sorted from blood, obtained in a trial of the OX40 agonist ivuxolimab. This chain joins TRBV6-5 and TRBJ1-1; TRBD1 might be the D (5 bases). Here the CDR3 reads CASSAGSAGGHEAFF. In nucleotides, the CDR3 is TGTGCCAGCAGTGCCGGCTCCGCTGGCGGACATGAAGCTTTCTTT.